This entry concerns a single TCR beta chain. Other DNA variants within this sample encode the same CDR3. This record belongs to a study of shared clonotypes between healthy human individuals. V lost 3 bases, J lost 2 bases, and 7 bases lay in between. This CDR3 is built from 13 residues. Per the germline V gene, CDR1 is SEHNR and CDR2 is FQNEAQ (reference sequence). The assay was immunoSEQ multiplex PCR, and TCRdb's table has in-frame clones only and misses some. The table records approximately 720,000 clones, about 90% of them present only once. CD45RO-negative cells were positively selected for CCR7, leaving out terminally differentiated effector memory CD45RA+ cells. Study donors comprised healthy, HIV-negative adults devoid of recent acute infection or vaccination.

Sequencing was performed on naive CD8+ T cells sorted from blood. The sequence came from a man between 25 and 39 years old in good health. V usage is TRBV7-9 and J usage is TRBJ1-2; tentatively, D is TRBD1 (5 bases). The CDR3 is CASSLGDNYGYTF. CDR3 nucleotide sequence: TGTGCCAGCAGCTTGGGGGACAACTATGGCTACACCTTC. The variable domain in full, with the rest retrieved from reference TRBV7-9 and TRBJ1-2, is DTGVSQNPRHKITKRGQNVTFRCDPISEHNRLYWYRQTLGQGPEFLTYFQNEAQLEKSRLLSDRFSAERPKGSFSTLEIQRTEQGDSAMYLCASSLGDNYGYTFGSGTRLTVV.